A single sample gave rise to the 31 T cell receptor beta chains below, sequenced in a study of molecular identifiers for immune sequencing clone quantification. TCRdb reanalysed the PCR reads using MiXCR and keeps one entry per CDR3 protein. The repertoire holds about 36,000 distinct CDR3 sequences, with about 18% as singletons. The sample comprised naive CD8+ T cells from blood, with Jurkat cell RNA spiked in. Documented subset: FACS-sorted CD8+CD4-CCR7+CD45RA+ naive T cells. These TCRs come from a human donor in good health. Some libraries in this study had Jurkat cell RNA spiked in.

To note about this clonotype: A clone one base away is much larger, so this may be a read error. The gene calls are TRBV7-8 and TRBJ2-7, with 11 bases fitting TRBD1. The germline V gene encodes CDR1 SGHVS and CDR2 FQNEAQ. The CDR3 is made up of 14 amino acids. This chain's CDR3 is CANSFRDRGYEQYF. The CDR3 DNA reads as TGTGCCAACAGCTTTCGGGACAGGGGGTACGAGCAGTACTTC.

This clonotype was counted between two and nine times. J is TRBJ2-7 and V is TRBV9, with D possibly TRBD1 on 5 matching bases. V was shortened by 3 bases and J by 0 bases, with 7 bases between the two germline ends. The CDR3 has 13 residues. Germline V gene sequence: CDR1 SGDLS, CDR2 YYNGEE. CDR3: CASSGQTSYEQYF. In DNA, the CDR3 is TGTGCCAGCAGCGGACAGACCTCCTACGAGCAGTACTTC.

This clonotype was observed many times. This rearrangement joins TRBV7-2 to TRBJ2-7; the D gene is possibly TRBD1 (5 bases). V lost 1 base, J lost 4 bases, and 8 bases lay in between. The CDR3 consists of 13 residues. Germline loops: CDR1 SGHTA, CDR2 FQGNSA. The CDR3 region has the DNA TGTGCCAGCAGCTTAGGCAGGGATTACGAGCAGTACTTC. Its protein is CASSLGRDYEQYF.

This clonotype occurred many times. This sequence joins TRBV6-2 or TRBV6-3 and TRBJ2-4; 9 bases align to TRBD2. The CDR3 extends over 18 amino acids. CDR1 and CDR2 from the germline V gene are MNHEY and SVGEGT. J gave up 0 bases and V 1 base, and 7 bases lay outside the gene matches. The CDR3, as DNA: TGTGCCAGCAGTTACTTTAGCGGGAGAGAGAAAGCCAAAAACATTCAGTACTTC. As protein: CASSYFSGREKAKNIQYF.

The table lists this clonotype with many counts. CDR3: CASSPSGHKTQYF. Here the CDR3 DNA reads TGTGCCAGCAGCCCTAGCGGACACAAGACCCAGTACTTC. V usage is TRBV7-9 and J usage is TRBJ2-5, with TRBD2 matching over 7 bases. Germline CDR1 is SEHNR and CDR2 is FQNEAQ (reference sequence). The CDR3 spans 13 residues. With 5 bases clipped from V and 6 bases from J, the junction kept 6 bases outside the gene matches. Full variable domain (remainder filled in from reference TRBV7-9 and TRBJ2-5): DTGVSQNPRHKITKRGQNVTFRCDPISEHNRLYWYRQTLGQGPEFLTYFQNEAQLEKSRLLSDRFSAERPKGSFSTLEIQRTEQGDSAMYLCASSPSGHKTQYFGPGTRLLVL.

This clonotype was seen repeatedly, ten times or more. The CDR3 coding sequence is TGCAGTGCTAGTACGGGAGAGAGGTACGAGCAGTACTTC. Protein: CSASTGERYEQYF. The chain has TRBV20-1 and TRBJ2-7, with D possibly TRBD2 on 6 matching bases. V lost 3 bases and J 4 bases, leaving 13 bases between the germline ends. Germline CDR1 DFQATT, CDR2 SNEGSKA (reference sequence). The CDR3 covers 13 residues.

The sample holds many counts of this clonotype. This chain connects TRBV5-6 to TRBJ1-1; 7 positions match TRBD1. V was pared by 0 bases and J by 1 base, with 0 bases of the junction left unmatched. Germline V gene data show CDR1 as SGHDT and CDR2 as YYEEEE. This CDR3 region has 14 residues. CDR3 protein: CASSLGTGNTEAFF. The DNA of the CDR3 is TGTGCCAGCAGCTTGGGGACAGGGAACACTGAAGCTTTCTTT.

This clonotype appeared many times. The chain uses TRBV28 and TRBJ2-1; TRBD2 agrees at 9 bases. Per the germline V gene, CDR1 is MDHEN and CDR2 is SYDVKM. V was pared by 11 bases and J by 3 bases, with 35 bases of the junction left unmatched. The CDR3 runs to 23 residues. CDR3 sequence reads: CASATPGTSTTQQFEGDYNEQFF. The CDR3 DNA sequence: TGTGCCTCAGCTACACCCGGGACTAGCACAACCCAACAGTTCGAAGGGGACTACAATGAGCAGTTCTTC.

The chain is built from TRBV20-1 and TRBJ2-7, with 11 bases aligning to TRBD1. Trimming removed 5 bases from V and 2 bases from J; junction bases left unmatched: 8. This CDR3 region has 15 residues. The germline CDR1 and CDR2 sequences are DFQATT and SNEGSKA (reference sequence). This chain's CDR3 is CSAVGPGQGAYEQYF. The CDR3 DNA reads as TGCAGTGCTGTGGGGCCGGGACAGGGGGCCTACGAGCAGTACTTC.

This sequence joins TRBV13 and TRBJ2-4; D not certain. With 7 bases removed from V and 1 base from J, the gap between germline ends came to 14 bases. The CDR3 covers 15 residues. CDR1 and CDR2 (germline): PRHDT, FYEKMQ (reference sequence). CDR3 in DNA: TGTGCCAGCAACACCGACGAGGAGGCCAAAAACATTCAGTACTTC. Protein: CASNTDEEAKNIQYF.

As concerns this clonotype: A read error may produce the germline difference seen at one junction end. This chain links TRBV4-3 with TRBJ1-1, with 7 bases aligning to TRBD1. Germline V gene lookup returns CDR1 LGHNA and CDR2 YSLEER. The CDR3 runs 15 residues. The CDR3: CASSQEPDRVHVAFF. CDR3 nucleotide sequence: TGTGCCAGCAGCCAAGAACCCGACAGGGTCCATGTAGCTTTCTTT.

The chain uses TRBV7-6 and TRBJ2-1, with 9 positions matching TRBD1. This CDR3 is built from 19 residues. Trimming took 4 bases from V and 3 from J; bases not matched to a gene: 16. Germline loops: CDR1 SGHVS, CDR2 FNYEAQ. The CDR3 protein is CASSSPGQGKGGFYNEQFF. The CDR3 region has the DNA TGTGCCAGCAGCTCCCCGGGACAGGGTAAGGGGGGCTTCTACAATGAGCAGTTCTTC.

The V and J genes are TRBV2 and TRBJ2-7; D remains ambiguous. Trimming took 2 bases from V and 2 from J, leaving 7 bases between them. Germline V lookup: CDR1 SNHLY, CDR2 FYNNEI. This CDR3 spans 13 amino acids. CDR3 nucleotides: TGTGCCAGCAGTGAAACCGCAACCTACGAGCAGTACTTC. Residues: CASSETATYEQYF.

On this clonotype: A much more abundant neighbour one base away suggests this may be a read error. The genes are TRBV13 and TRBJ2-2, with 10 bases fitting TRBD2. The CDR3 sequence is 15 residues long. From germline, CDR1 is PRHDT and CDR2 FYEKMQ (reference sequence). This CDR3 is CASSHGLADTGELVF. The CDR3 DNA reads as TGTGCCAGCAGCCACGGACTAGCGGACACCGGGGAGCTGGTTTTT.

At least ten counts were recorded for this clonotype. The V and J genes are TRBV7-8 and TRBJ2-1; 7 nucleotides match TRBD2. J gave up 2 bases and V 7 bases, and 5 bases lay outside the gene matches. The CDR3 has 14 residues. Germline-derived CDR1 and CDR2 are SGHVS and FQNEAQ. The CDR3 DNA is TGTGCCAGCATGGTAGGACTAGCCTACAATGAGCAGTTCTTC. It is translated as CASMVGLAYNEQFF.

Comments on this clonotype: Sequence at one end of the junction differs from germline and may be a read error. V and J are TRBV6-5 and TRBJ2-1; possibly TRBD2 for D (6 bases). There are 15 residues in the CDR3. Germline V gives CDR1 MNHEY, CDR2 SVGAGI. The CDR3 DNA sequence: TGTGCCCGCAGTTACTCGCCAAGGGGAGGCAATGAGCAGTTCTTC. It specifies CARSYSPRGGNEQFF.

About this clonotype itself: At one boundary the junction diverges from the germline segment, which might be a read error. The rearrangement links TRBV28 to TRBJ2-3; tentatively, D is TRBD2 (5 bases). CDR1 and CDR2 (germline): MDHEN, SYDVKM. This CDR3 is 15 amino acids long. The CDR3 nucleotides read TGTGCCAGCGGTTTATTGGCCCTAGCCGGCGATACGCAGTATTTT. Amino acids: CASGLLALAGDTQYF. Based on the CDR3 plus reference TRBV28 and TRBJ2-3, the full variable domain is DVKVTQSSRYLVKRTGEKVFLECVQDMDHENMFWYRQDPGLGLRLIYFSYDVKMKEKGDIPEGYSVSREKKERFSLILESASTNQTSMYLCASGLLALAGDTQYFGPGTRLTVL.

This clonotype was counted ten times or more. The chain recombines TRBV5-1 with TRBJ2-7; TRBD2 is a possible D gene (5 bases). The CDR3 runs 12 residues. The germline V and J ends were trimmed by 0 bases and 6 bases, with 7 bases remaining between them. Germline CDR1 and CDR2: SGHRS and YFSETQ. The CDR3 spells CASSLDGIEQYF. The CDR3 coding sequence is TGCGCCAGCAGCTTGGACGGGATCGAGCAGTACTTC.

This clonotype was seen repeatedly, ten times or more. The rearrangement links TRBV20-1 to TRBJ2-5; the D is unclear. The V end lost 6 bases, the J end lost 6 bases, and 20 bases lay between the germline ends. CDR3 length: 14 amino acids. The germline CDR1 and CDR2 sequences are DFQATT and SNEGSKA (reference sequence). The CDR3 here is CSAQRIETAQTQYF. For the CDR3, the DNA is TGCAGTGCCCAAAGAATTGAGACTGCACAGACCCAGTACTTC.

CDR3 sequence reads: CASSVEGGGVTGDEQYF. CDR3 in DNA: TGTGCCAGCAGCGTAGAAGGCGGGGGGGTTACGGGCGACGAGCAGTACTTC. V usage is TRBV9 and J usage is TRBJ2-7, with 9 bases aligning to TRBD2. The V segment lost 0 bases and the J segment 5 bases; nucleotides outside the gene matches: 12. There are 17 residues in the CDR3. CDR1 is SGDLS, CDR2 YYNGEE, per germline.

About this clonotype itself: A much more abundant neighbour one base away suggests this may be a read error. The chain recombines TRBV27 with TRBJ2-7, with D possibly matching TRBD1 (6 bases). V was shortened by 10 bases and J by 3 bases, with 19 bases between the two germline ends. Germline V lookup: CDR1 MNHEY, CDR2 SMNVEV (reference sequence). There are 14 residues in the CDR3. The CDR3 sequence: CANRPRDTYYEQYF. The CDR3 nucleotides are TGTGCCAACAGACCACGGGACACCTACTACGAGCAGTACTTC.

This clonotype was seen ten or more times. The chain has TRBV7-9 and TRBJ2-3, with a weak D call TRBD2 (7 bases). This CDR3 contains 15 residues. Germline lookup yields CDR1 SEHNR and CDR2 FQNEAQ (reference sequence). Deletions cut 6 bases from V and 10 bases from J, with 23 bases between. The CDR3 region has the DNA TGTGCCAGCAGTTTAAAAGGGGGAGGGCCTGAGGCGCAGTATTTT. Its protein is CASSLKGGGPEAQYF.

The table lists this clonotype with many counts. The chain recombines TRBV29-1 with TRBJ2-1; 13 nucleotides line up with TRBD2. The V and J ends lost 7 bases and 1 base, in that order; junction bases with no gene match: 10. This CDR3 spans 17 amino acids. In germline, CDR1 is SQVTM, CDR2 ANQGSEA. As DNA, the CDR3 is TGCAGCGCCCGAGGACTAGCGGGGGCCCGGTCCTACAATGAGCAGTTCTTC. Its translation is CSARGLAGARSYNEQFF.

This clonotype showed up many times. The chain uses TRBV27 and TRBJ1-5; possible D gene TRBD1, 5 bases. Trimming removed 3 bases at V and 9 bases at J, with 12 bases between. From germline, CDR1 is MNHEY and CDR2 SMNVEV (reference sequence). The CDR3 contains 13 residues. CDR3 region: CASSFGGVGPQHF. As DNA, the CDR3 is TGTGCCAGCAGTTTTGGGGGAGTCGGGCCCCAGCATTTT.

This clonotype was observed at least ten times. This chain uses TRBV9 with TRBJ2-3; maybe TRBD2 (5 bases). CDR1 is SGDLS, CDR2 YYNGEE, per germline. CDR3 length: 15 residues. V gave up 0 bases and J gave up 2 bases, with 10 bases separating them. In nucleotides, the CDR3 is TGTGCCAGCAGCGTAGAGCCGGGAACCACAGATACGCAGTATTTT. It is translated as CASSVEPGTTDTQYF. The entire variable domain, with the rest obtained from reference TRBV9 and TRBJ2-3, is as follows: DSGVTQTPKHLITATGQRVTLRCSPRSGDLSVYWYQQSLDQGLQFLIQYYNGEERAKGNILERFSAQQFPDLHSELNLSSLELGDSALYFCASSVEPGTTDTQYFGPGTRLTVL.

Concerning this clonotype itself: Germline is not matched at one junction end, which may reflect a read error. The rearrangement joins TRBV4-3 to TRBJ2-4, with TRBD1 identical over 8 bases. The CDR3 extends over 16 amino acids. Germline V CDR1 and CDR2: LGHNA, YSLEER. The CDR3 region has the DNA TGCGCCAGCAGCCAAAAACAGGGGGGAGCCAAAACCATTCAGTACTTC. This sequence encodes CASSQKQGGAKTIQYF.

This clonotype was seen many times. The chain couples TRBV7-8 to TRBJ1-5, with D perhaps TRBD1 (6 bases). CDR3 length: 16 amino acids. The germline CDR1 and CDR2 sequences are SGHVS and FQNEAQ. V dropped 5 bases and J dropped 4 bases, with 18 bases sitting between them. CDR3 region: CASSQYRQGRNQPQHF. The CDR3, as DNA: TGTGCCAGCAGCCAGTACCGGCAGGGGAGGAATCAGCCCCAGCATTTT. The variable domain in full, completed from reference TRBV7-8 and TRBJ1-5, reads GAGVSQSPRYKVAKRGQDVALRCDPISGHVSLFWYQQALGQGPEFLTYFQNEAQLDKSGLPSDRFFAERPEGSVSTLKIQRTQQEDSAVYLCASSQYRQGRNQPQHFGDGTRLSIL.

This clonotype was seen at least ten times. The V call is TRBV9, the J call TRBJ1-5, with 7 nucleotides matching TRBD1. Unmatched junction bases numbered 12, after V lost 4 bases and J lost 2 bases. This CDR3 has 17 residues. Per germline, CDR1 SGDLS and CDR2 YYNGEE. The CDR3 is CASSPGGGSGRNQPQHF. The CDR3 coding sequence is TGTGCCAGCAGCCCAGGGGGGGGTAGCGGGCGCAATCAGCCCCAGCATTTT.

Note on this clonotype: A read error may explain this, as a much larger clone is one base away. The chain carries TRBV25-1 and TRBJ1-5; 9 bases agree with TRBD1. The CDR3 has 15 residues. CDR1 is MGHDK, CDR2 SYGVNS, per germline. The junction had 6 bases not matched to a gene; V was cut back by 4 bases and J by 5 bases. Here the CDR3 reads CASSGDRGWDQPQHF. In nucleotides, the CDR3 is TGTGCCAGCAGTGGAGACAGGGGGTGGGATCAGCCCCAGCATTTT.

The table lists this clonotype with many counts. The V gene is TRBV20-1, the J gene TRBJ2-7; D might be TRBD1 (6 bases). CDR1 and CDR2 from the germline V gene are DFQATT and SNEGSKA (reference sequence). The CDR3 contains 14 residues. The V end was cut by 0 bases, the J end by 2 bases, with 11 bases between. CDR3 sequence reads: CSARDRGGTYEQYF. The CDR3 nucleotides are TGCAGTGCTAGAGACAGGGGTGGAACCTACGAGCAGTACTTC.

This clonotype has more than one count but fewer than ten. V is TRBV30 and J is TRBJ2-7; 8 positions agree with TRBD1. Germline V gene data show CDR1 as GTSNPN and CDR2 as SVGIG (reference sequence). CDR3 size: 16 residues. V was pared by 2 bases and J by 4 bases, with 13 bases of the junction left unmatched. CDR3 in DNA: TGTGCCTGGAGTAAATTATCCTGGACAGGGAGTTACGAGCAGTACTTC. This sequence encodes CAWSKLSWTGSYEQYF.